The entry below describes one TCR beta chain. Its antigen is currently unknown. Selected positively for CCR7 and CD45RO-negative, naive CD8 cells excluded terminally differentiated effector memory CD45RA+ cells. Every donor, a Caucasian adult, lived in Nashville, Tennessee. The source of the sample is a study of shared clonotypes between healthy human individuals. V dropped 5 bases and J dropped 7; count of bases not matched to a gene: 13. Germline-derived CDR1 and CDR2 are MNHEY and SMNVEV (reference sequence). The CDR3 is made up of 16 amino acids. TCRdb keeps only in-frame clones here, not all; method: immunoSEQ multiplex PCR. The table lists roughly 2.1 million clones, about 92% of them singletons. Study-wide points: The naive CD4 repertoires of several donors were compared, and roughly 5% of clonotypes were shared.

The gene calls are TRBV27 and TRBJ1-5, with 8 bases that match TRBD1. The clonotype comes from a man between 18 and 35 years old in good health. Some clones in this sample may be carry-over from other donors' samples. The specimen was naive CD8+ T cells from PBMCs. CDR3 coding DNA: TGTGCCAGCAGTCCGTCTGCGGGACAGGTGGGACAGCCCCAGCATTTT. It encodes CASSPSAGQVGQPQHF.